This T cell receptor beta chain is drawn from a study of blood T cell repertoires in COVID-19. Study-wide background: Acute and convalescent COVID-19 samples came from the United States, Italy and Spain.

J was trimmed by 4 bases and V by 2 bases; bases with no gene match: 11. Germline CDR1 MGHDK, CDR2 SYGVNS. The CDR3 totals 17 residues. Source study methods: The authors estimated nucleated cell counts from reference gene primer amplification. Sequencing was performed with immunoSEQ multiplex PCR; in TCRdb, only in-frame clones are kept and a portion is missing. Clonal size and the V and J genes are those of that table, whereas D and trimming came from the DNA. This sample has approximately 250,000 clones, with approximately 84% found just once. V usage is TRBV25-1 and J usage is TRBJ2-3; 8 nucleotides match TRBD1. Sequencing was done on a sample of peripheral blood. This clonotype was sampled from a human donor in a cohort sampled during active COVID-19. As DNA, the CDR3 is TGTGCCAGCAGTGAACGCACCAGGGGGCGCGGGTCAGATACGCAGTATTTT. Protein sequence: CASSERTRGRGSDTQYF.